The T cell receptor beta chain described here comes from a study of blood T cell repertoires in COVID-19. Residents of around 24 US areas, aged roughly 18 to 90 years, made up the participants. Cohort 3 donors were reported recovered after two negative PCRs, clearance, or symptom resolution. The CDR3 spans 16 residues. V dropped 0 bases and J dropped 5 bases, with 15 bases sitting between them. Germline V gives CDR1 SGHAT, CDR2 FQDESV (reference sequence). The authors' processing: Reference gene primers were amplified, and this amplification served to estimate nucleated cell counts. TCRdb's copy holds only in-frame clones and misses some; the assay was immunoSEQ multiplex PCR. V and J calls and clone size come straight from that table; D and trimming were deduced from the DNA. The sample contains roughly 190,000 clones, 65% to 90% of which appear only once.

Sequenced: PBMCs or T cells enriched from blood (not recorded which). This TCR was sampled from a man aged 35 to 55 who had recovered from COVID-19. The rearrangement joins TRBV11-1 to TRBJ2-3, with D possibly matching TRBD1 (7 bases). CDR3 sequence: CASSLAAGGKQDTQYF. CDR3 in DNA: TGTGCCAGCAGCTTAGCTGCAGGGGGGAAACAAGATACGCAGTATTTT.